These 29 T cell receptor beta chains were sequenced from one sample in a study of cytomegalovirus exposure and HLA in healthy donors. It was with 60 Vbeta and 13 Jbeta primers that the PCR ran. Sequencing used immunoSEQ multiplex PCR; TCRdb keeps in-frame clones, though not all of them. The profile shows 200,000 or so clones, 82% of them singletons. The sample taken for sequencing was PBMCs. Receptors originate from a woman in her 50s in good health and CMV-seropositive.

J is TRBJ1-2 and V is TRBV2, with D perhaps matching TRBD1 (6 bases). Between the trimmed V and J ends, which lost 4 bases and 6 bases, there was a span of 15 bases. Germline V gene sequence: CDR1 SNHLY, CDR2 FYNNEI. The CDR3 spans 14 residues. The CDR3 here is CASSGEQGWDGYTF. DNA of the CDR3: TGTGCCAGCAGTGGGGAACAGGGATGGGATGGCTACACCTTC.

V is TRBV6-5 and J is TRBJ2-3; D is unclear. Looked up from germline, CDR1 is MNHEY and CDR2 is SVGAGI. The CDR3 totals 11 residues. Trimming took off 6 bases at V and 5 bases at J, with 6 bases between the two ends. Here the CDR3 reads CASRIEDTQYF. As DNA, the CDR3 is TGTGCCAGCAGGATAGAAGATACGCAGTATTTT.

This clone has only a few counts. A read error may account for a junction end that differs from germline. This sequence joins TRBV6-1 and TRBJ2-6; TRBD1 is a possible D gene (5 bases). CDR3 length: 17 amino acids. CDR1 and CDR2 from the germline V gene are MNHNS and SASEGT. The chain's CDR3 is CASSEAEGHSGANGLTF. The DNA for the CDR3 is TGTGCCAGCAGTGAAGCGGAAGGCCACTCTGGGGCCAACGGCCTGACTTTC.

CDR3 nucleotide sequence: TGTGCCATCAGAGGGACAGGGCTTGTATACGAGCAGTACTTC. It encodes CAIRGTGLVYEQYF. The V call is TRBV10-3, the J call TRBJ2-7; 9 nucleotides agree with TRBD1. This CDR3 comprises 14 residues. Looked up from germline, CDR1 is ENHRY and CDR2 is SYGVKD. Losses at the gene ends were 6 bases for V and 4 bases for J; bases not matched to a gene: 7.

The CDR3 loop is CATSEGLGSYEQYF. CDR3 DNA: TGTGCCACCTCCGAGGGACTGGGCTCCTACGAGCAGTACTTC. The rearrangement uses TRBV5-6 and TRBJ2-7, with TRBD2 as a possible D gene (6 bases). V dropped 9 bases and J dropped 0 bases, with 16 bases sitting between them. From germline, CDR1 is SGHDT and CDR2 YYEEEE. This CDR3 has 14 amino acids.

The CDR3 loop is CASSLVRDRNGNQPQHF. The CDR3 DNA sequence: TGTGCCAGCAGTTTAGTCCGGGACAGAAATGGCAATCAGCCCCAGCATTTT. This chain links TRBV27 with TRBJ1-5; 7 positions agree with TRBD1. Germline V gene sequence: CDR1 MNHEY, CDR2 SMNVEV (reference sequence). Germline trimming cut 2 bases from V and 2 bases from J; bases unmatched to any gene: 9. There are 17 residues in the CDR3.

This chain links TRBV28 with TRBJ2-7, with 9 nucleotides matching TRBD1. The CDR3 is 14 amino acids. Germline CDR1 and CDR2: MDHEN and SYDVKM. J was trimmed by 0 bases and V by 7 bases; bases with no gene match: 4. CDR3 nucleotide sequence: TGTGCCAGCACCGGGACAGGGAACTCCTACGAGCAGTACTTC. Protein product: CASTGTGNSYEQYF.

The gene calls are TRBV5-5 and TRBJ1-6, with 10 bases identical to TRBD1. The CDR3 extends over 15 amino acids. Germline CDR1 and CDR2: SGHKS and YYEKEE (reference sequence). With V trimmed by 4 bases and J by 6 bases, 4 bases remained unmatched. Written as DNA, the CDR3 is TGTGCCAGCAGCCGAGGACAGGGGGGTAATTCACCCCTCCACTTT. Protein: CASSRGQGGNSPLHF.

The chain carries TRBV9 and TRBJ2-3; the D gene is possibly TRBD1 (6 bases). The CDR3 length is 17 residues. Trimming pared 3 bases from V and 1 base from J, leaving 18 bases between. Germline V gene data show CDR1 as SGDLS and CDR2 as YYNGEE. The CDR3 loop is CASSGGTLEEGTDTQYF. DNA of the CDR3: TGTGCCAGCAGCGGTGGGACACTCGAGGAAGGCACAGATACGCAGTATTTT.

This chain links TRBV28 with TRBJ2-7; TRBD2 agrees at 8 bases. The CDR3 contains 14 residues. The V and J ends lost 7 bases and 7 bases, in that order; junction bases with no gene match: 12. In germline, CDR1 is MDHEN, CDR2 SYDVKM. CDR3 in amino acids: CASTPPGGPGEQYF. The CDR3 DNA reads TGTGCCAGCACTCCCCCGGGAGGGCCGGGAGAGCAGTACTTC.

This clone has only a few counts. Here the CDR3 reads CASSVESGGTEAFF. CDR3 coding DNA: TGTGCCAGCAGCGTAGAATCAGGAGGAACTGAAGCTTTCTTT. V and J are TRBV9 and TRBJ1-1; no firm D call. Looked up from germline, CDR1 is SGDLS and CDR2 is YYNGEE. Trimming stripped 0 bases from V and 5 bases from J, with 11 bases between. The CDR3 runs to 14 residues.

V is TRBV28 and J is TRBJ1-2, with 8 bases identical to TRBD1. This CDR3 is 15 amino acids long. CDR1 MDHEN and CDR2 SYDVKM come from the germline V gene. J lost 4 bases, V lost 3 bases, and 7 bases had no gene match. The CDR3 is CASSLGQGATYGYTF. The CDR3 DNA is TGTGCCAGCAGTTTGGGGCAGGGGGCGACCTATGGCTACACCTTC.

V gene TRBV4-1 combines with J gene TRBJ2-5, with D maybe TRBD1 (6 bases). From germline, CDR1 is MGHRA and CDR2 YSYEKL. The germline V and J ends were trimmed by 2 bases and 2 bases, with 15 bases remaining between them. CDR3 size: 16 residues. CDR3 region: CASSQPGVRGQETQYF. The CDR3 coding sequence is TGCGCCAGCAGCCAACCTGGAGTAAGGGGGCAAGAGACCCAGTACTTC.

This chain links TRBV5-1 with TRBJ2-7; TRBD1 might be the D (5 bases). V lost 4 bases to trimming and J lost 3 bases, with 11 bases between them. The CDR3 length is 13 residues. CDR1 is SGHRS, CDR2 YFSETQ, per germline. The CDR3: CASSQDTGYEQYF. CDR3 nucleotides: TGCGCCAGCAGCCAGGACACGGGCTACGAGCAGTACTTC.

This clone was seen a handful of times. The chain couples TRBV5-1 to TRBJ1-2; 8 nucleotides align to TRBD1. Germline loops: CDR1 SGHRS, CDR2 YFSETQ. Germline trimming cut 2 bases from V and 2 bases from J; bases unmatched to any gene: 11. The CDR3 has 17 residues. This CDR3 is CASSFGLGTGRNYGYTF. For the CDR3, the DNA is TGCGCCAGCAGCTTTGGCCTCGGGACAGGTCGCAACTATGGCTACACCTTC.

J is TRBJ2-5 and V is TRBV4-1; possibly TRBD2 for D (5 bases). Germline CDR1 MGHRA, CDR2 YSYEKL. V lost 4 bases and J 1 base, leaving 16 bases between the germline ends. The CDR3 length is 16 residues. The CDR3 coding sequence is TGCGCCAGCAGCCCACATTCAATCGGGGTCCAAGAGACCCAGTACTTC. As protein: CASSPHSIGVQETQYF.

The chain employs TRBV6-1 and TRBJ2-7; 9 nucleotides align to TRBD1. Looked up from germline, CDR1 is MNHNS and CDR2 is SASEGT. The CDR3 has 14 residues. V dropped 8 bases and J dropped 4; count of bases not matched to a gene: 9. The CDR3 bases are TGTGCCAGCGGCGGGACAGGGCAAGGTTACGAGCAGTACTTC. Its protein product is CASGGTGQGYEQYF.

The CDR3 is CASSPRGFEEKLFF. The CDR3 DNA reads as TGTGCCAGTAGCCCCAGGGGATTTGAGGAAAAACTGTTTTTT. The chain combines TRBV19 with TRBJ1-4; D might be TRBD1 (6 bases). This CDR3 is 14 amino acids long. Trimming left V 6 bases short and J 8 bases short, with 16 bases between. Germline-derived CDR1 and CDR2 are LNHDA and SQIVND (reference sequence).

CDR3 nucleotide sequence: TGCGCCAGCAGCTTGCCCAGCTCCTACGAGCAGTACTTC. The encoded protein is CASSLPSSYEQYF. This chain joins TRBV5-1 and TRBJ2-7, with D hard to call. Trimming cost V 1 base and J 0 bases, with 5 bases left between them. The CDR3 length is 13 residues. Germline loops: CDR1 SGHRS, CDR2 YFSETQ.

The chain is built from TRBV28 and TRBJ2-1; a possible D gene is TRBD1 (6 bases). Germline V gene data show CDR1 as MDHEN and CDR2 as SYDVKM. V was clipped by 2 bases and J by 4 bases, with 12 bases between them. The length of the CDR3 is 15 residues. Here the CDR3 DNA reads TGTGCCAGCAGTTTAGGGGGCAGACTTTACAATGAGCAGTTCTTC. Residues: CASSLGGRLYNEQFF.

V is TRBV5-1 and J is TRBJ2-7, with 9 bases identical to TRBD2. Germline assignment: CDR1 SGHRS and CDR2 YFSETQ. The ends lost 3 bases at V and 2 bases at J; junction bases unmatched: 9. The CDR3 length is 16 residues. The chain's CDR3 is CASSSRGSGGTYEQYF. The CDR3 nucleotides read TGCGCCAGCAGCTCCCGGGGTAGCGGGGGCACCTACGAGCAGTACTTC.

In its sample, this clone was seen a few times. V and J are TRBV27 and TRBJ1-1; maybe TRBD1 (6 bases). Germline CDR1 reads MNHEY; CDR2 reads SMNVEV (reference sequence). Trimming shortened V by 6 bases and J by 4 bases, and 12 bases separated the two germline ends. CDR3 size: 13 residues. CDR3 residues: CASRKTGFTEAFF. The DNA for the CDR3 is TGTGCCAGCAGGAAAACAGGGTTCACTGAAGCTTTCTTT.

V is TRBV7-9 and J is TRBJ1-4; 9 bases agree with TRBD1. The CDR3 runs 15 residues. Germline V gene data show CDR1 as SEHNR and CDR2 as FQNEAQ (reference sequence). V shed 0 bases and J 7 bases; nucleotides not matched to a gene: 3. CDR3 sequence (DNA): TGTGCCAGCAGCTTAGCAACAGGGGGCAGTGAAAAACTGTTTTTT. Translation gives CASSLATGGSEKLFF.

V and J are TRBV6-5 and TRBJ2-5; 11 nucleotides align to TRBD2. Per the germline V gene, CDR1 is MNHEY and CDR2 is SVGAGI. The CDR3 is 15 amino acids. J gave up 5 bases and V 0 bases, and 2 bases lay outside the gene matches. The CDR3 coding sequence is TGTGCCAGCAGTTACTCGACTAGCGGGGTGGAGACCCAGTACTTC. Translating gives CASSYSTSGVETQYF.

In nucleotides, the CDR3 is TGCGCCAGCAACCAAGACAGGGGCTCCTACGAGCAGTACTTC. As protein: CASNQDRGSYEQYF. This chain joins TRBV5-1 and TRBJ2-7, with 8 bases aligning to TRBD1. Unmatched junction bases numbered 5, after V lost 6 bases and J lost 0 bases. From germline, CDR1 is SGHRS and CDR2 YFSETQ. The CDR3 has 14 residues.

The V and J genes are TRBV18 and TRBJ1-3; possibly TRBD1 for D (6 bases). The CDR3 runs 16 residues. Germline CDR1 and CDR2: KGHSH and LQKENI. V was trimmed by 3 bases and J by 1 base, leaving 13 bases between them. DNA for the CDR3: TGTGCCAGCTCACCTCAATCAGGGGAGTCTGGAAACACCATATATTTT. This translates into CASSPQSGESGNTIYF.

This clone has just one count. The chain employs TRBV28 and TRBJ1-2, with 7 bases matching TRBD1. Trimming at V came to 5 bases and at J to 5 bases, leaving 11 bases not matched to a gene. Germline CDR1 MDHEN, CDR2 SYDVKM. The CDR3 totals 15 residues. The CDR3 nucleotides are TGTGCCAGCAGTCGATCCGGGACAGTCTTTTATGGCTACACCTTC. Its translation: CASSRSGTVFYGYTF.

This clone was counted a few times. One junction end does not reproduce the germline sequence, and a read error may be involved. This chain connects TRBV7-9 to TRBJ1-1, with D perhaps matching TRBD1 (6 bases). This CDR3 spans 12 amino acids. Germline V gives CDR1 SEHNR, CDR2 FQNEAQ (reference sequence). This CDR3 is CSSSFTGSEAFF. The CDR3 coding sequence is TGTTCCAGCAGCTTCACAGGGAGCGAAGCTTTCTTT.

J is TRBJ2-1 and V is TRBV11-2, with a tentative D call TRBD1 (6 bases). With 5 bases removed from V and 12 bases from J, the gap between germline ends came to 11 bases. The CDR3 extends over 11 amino acids. Germline assignment: CDR1 SGHAT and CDR2 FQNNGV. This CDR3 reads CASSPDSTQFF. In DNA form, the CDR3 reads TGTGCCAGCAGCCCGGACAGCACGCAGTTCTTC. The full variable domain, its missing parts supplied by reference TRBV11-2 and TRBJ2-1, is EAGVAQSPRYKIIEKRQSVAFWCNPISGHATLYWYQQILGQGPKLLIQFQNNGVVDDSQLPKDRFSAERLKGVDSTLKIQPAKLEDSAVYLCASSPDSTQFFGPGTRLTVL.